Included here is one T cell receptor (beta chain) sequence, with context. The sample is drawn from a study of blood T cell repertoires in COVID-19. Study-level information: COVID-19 samples from acute and convalescent phases originated in the United States, Italy and Spain.

The CDR3 has 17 amino acids. The ends were cut back, 2 bases at V and 0 bases at J, with 16 bases in the middle. Germline values: CDR1 LNHDA, CDR2 SQIVND (reference sequence). Authors' data handling: Reference gene primer amplification in the assay estimated nucleated cell counts. Profiled with immunoSEQ multiplex PCR; TCRdb holds only in-frame clones, not every one. V and J calls and clone size are given by that table; D and trimming were obtained from the DNA. Of more than 90,000 clones detected, about 91% appear once; the ten largest clones hold approximately 15%. The sequence came from a man aged 50-60 years with acute or convalescent COVID-19. This rearrangement joins TRBV19 to TRBJ1-1; no clear D. The sample was peripheral blood. The CDR3 coding sequence is TGTGCCAGTAGTATAACCTGGGCCGACAACTTGAACACTGAAGCTTTCTTT. Protein: CASSITWADNLNTEAFF.